Below are 28 T cell receptor beta chains sequenced from a single sample in a study of blood T cell repertoires in COVID-19. The repertoire was sequenced with immunoSEQ multiplex PCR; TCRdb's copy has only in-frame clones and lacks some. The data hold 150,000 to 200,000 clones, with under 90% observed a single time. What was sequenced was peripheral blood. These TCRs come from an elderly woman with acute or convalescent COVID-19.

The CDR3 here is CASSLDREQPQHF. The CDR3, as DNA: TGTGCCAGCTCACTGGACAGGGAACAGCCCCAGCATTTT. The V call is TRBV18, the J call TRBJ1-5; 8 bases fit TRBD1. CDR3 length: 13 residues. The junction had 3 bases not matched to a gene; V was cut back by 4 bases and J by 7 bases. Germline CDR1 is KGHSH and CDR2 is LQKENI.

This clone occurred once. This likely traces to a read error, being one base from a far larger clone. This chain connects TRBV5-5 to TRBJ2-7; 9 bases are shared with TRBD1. V was clipped by 3 bases and J by 7 bases; unmatched bases: 8. This CDR3 is 14 amino acids long. Germline CDR1 and CDR2: SGHKS and YYEKEE (reference sequence). The CDR3 DNA reads as TGTGCCAGCAGCTGTGGTGGACAGGGGTGTGAGCAGTACTTC. This sequence encodes CASSCGGQGCEQYF.

The chain joins TRBV7-2 to TRBJ2-7, with 9 bases that match TRBD2. With V trimmed by 5 bases and J by 4 bases, 9 bases remained unmatched. CDR1 is SGHTA and CDR2 is FQGNSA in the germline V gene. The CDR3 is made up of 15 amino acids. This CDR3 is CASSPGLSGGYEQYF. The CDR3 DNA sequence: TGTGCCAGCAGCCCAGGACTGAGCGGGGGGTACGAGCAGTACTTC.

This clone has a handful of counts. V and J are TRBV27 and TRBJ2-1, with 10 bases aligning to TRBD2. The CDR3 runs to 15 residues. The germline CDR1 and CDR2 sequences are MNHEY and SMNVEV (reference sequence). The ends lost 8 bases at V and 2 bases at J; junction bases unmatched: 6. CDR3 bases: TGTGCCAGCTGTACCCTAGCGGGGGCCTACAATGAGCAGTTCTTC. Protein product: CASCTLAGAYNEQFF.

The count of this clone is one. The chain has TRBV2 and TRBJ1-2; D remains unclear. V was pared by 4 bases and J by 8 bases, with 14 bases between. CDR1 and CDR2 (germline): SNHLY, FYNNEI. The CDR3 has 13 amino acids. In DNA form, the CDR3 reads TGTGCCAGCAGTGGAACGGGGATAGGCGGCTACACCTTC. Translation: CASSGTGIGGYTF.

This clone appeared once. The genes are TRBV19 and TRBJ2-1; 8 bases are shared with TRBD1. After removal of 5 bases from V and 7 bases from J, the junction contained 10 bases not matched to a gene. Germline V gene data show CDR1 as LNHDA and CDR2 as SQIVND (reference sequence). The CDR3 extends over 15 amino acids. The CDR3 sequence is CASSSRTGFGNEQFF. In nucleotides, the CDR3 is TGTGCCAGTAGTTCCCGGACAGGGTTCGGAAATGAGCAGTTCTTC.

V is TRBV5-4 and J is TRBJ2-5; tentative D call: TRBD1 (6 bases). This CDR3 is built from 13 residues. V was trimmed by 4 bases and J by 9 bases, leaving 16 bases between them. The V gene's germline CDR1 is SGHNT and CDR2 YYREEE (reference sequence). The CDR3 loop is CASSTRDPGAQYF. CDR3 DNA: TGTGCCAGCAGCACCCGGGACCCAGGGGCCCAGTACTTC.

The rearrangement links TRBV5-1 to TRBJ1-2; D is possibly TRBD1 (6 bases). V lost 4 bases to trimming and J lost 2 bases, with 9 bases between them. The CDR3 loop spans 13 amino acids. The germline V gene encodes CDR1 SGHRS and CDR2 YFSETQ. In DNA, the CDR3 is TGCGCCAGCAGCCAGCAGGGGAACTATGGCTACACCTTC. Translation: CASSQQGNYGYTF.

The chain joins TRBV5-8 to TRBJ1-2; D ambiguous. V lost 2 bases to trimming and J lost 4 bases, with 12 bases between them. CDR3 length: 14 residues. Per the germline V gene, CDR1 is SGHTS and CDR2 is YDEGEE. CDR3 coding DNA: TGTGCCAGCAGCTTCCTAGCTCATACCTATGGCTACACCTTC. Translated: CASSFLAHTYGYTF.

J is TRBJ2-1 and V is TRBV19, with 9 positions matching TRBD2. CDR1 LNHDA and CDR2 SQIVND come from the germline V gene (reference sequence). Trimming cost V 0 bases and J 4 bases; bases outside gene matches: 7. The CDR3 extends over 17 amino acids. This CDR3 is CASSIDSAGGVYNEQFF. For the CDR3, the DNA is TGTGCCAGTAGTATAGATAGCGCGGGAGGGGTTTACAATGAGCAGTTCTTC.

The gene calls are TRBV3-1 (or the pseudogene TRBV3-2) and TRBJ1-4; D possibly corresponds to TRBD1 (6 bases). The CDR3 consists of 14 residues. In germline, CDR1 is LGHDT, CDR2 YNNKEL (reference sequence). V lost 0 bases and J lost 11, with 13 bases in between. CDR3: CASSQDDGRGKLFF. CDR3 DNA sequence: TGTGCCAGCAGCCAAGATGACGGGAGGGGGAAACTGTTTTTT.

The chain couples TRBV3-1 (or the pseudogene TRBV3-2) to TRBJ2-3; the match to TRBD2 covers 11 bases. The J segment lost 4 bases and the V segment lost 5 bases, leaving 8 bases of the junction unmatched. The CDR3 is 16 amino acids. CDR1 is LGHDT, CDR2 YNNKEL, per germline (reference sequence). In DNA, the CDR3 is TGTGCCAGCAGCTATACTAGCGGGAGAATTGCAGATACGCAGTATTTT. Protein: CASSYTSGRIADTQYF.

This chain uses TRBV20-1 with TRBJ1-6; 9 bases are shared with TRBD1. The CDR3 spans 11 residues. The trim removed 6 bases at V and 12 bases at J, leaving 3 bases unmatched. CDR1 is DFQATT, CDR2 SNEGSKA, per germline (reference sequence). The CDR3 protein is CSAGQGKPLHF. In DNA, the CDR3 is TGCAGTGCCGGACAGGGGAAACCCCTCCACTTT.

The chain recombines TRBV2 with TRBJ1-5, with a weak D call TRBD1 (6 bases). Germline CDR1 reads SNHLY; CDR2 reads FYNNEI. The CDR3 is 15 amino acids. V dropped 8 bases and J dropped 0 bases, with 14 bases sitting between them. The chain's CDR3 is CASSGTTYSNQPQHF. The DNA for the CDR3 is TGTGCCAGCTCCGGGACAACCTATAGCAATCAGCCCCAGCATTTT.

This clone was detected once. The V call is TRBV30, the J call TRBJ2-5, with 11 bases fitting TRBD2. Germline CDR1 reads GTSNPN; CDR2 reads SVGIG (reference sequence). CDR3 length: 14 residues. The ends lost 7 bases at V and 4 bases at J; junction bases unmatched: 8. The CDR3 DNA is TGTGCCTTAGAGGGGACTAGCGGAATAGAGACCCAGTACTTC. Translated: CALEGTSGIETQYF.

The gene calls are TRBV18 and TRBJ1-1; the D gene is possibly TRBD1 (5 bases). From germline, CDR1 is KGHSH and CDR2 LQKENI. The V end was cut by 3 bases, the J end by 7 bases, with 12 bases between. The CDR3 is 13 amino acids. DNA for the CDR3: TGTGCCAGCTCACCGGGCCAGGGCCTTGAAGCTTTCTTT. Encoded protein: CASSPGQGLEAFF.

The chain employs TRBV6-4 and TRBJ2-1; 9 nucleotides agree with TRBD2. CDR1 and CDR2 (germline): MRHNA, SNTAGT. V lost 4 bases, J lost 1 base, and 14 bases stayed unmatched. CDR3 length: 19 amino acids. The DNA for the CDR3 is TGTGCCAGCAGTGTCCGGGGGGTGCGGGAGGGCAGTTCCTACAATGAGCAGTTCTTC. Its translation: CASSVRGVREGSSYNEQFF.

The V call is TRBV6-6, the J call TRBJ2-4, with a tentative D call TRBD1 (6 bases). From germline, CDR1 is MNHNY and CDR2 SVGAGI (reference sequence). The CDR3 length is 14 residues. V was trimmed by 7 bases and J by 7 bases, leaving 17 bases between them. This CDR3 reads CASTKGGLENIQYF. The CDR3 DNA reads TGTGCCAGCACCAAAGGGGGTTTGGAGAACATTCAGTACTTC.

The chain links TRBV27 to TRBJ1-6, with 7 bases matching TRBD1. This CDR3 spans 16 amino acids. Germline V gene lookup returns CDR1 MNHEY and CDR2 SMNVEV (reference sequence). V dropped 0 bases and J dropped 7; count of bases not matched to a gene: 6. The CDR3 DNA reads as TGTGCCAGCAGTTTATCTTGGGACAGCGGCAATTCACCCCTCCACTTT. It specifies CASSLSWDSGNSPLHF.

The chain couples TRBV7-9 to TRBJ2-3, with 8 bases identical to TRBD1. Germline-derived CDR1 and CDR2 are SEHNR and FQNEAQ (reference sequence). This CDR3 has 14 residues. Unmatched junction bases numbered 3, after V lost 4 bases and J lost 3 bases. CDR3: CASSYTGGTDTQYF. The CDR3 DNA follows: TGTGCCAGCAGCTATACAGGGGGAACAGATACGCAGTATTTT.

This clone was recorded once. This chain uses TRBV25-1 with TRBJ2-3; the D gene is possibly TRBD2 (7 bases). V was clipped by 9 bases and J by 2 bases, with 24 bases between them. CDR1 is MGHDK, CDR2 SYGVNS, per germline. The length of the CDR3 is 17 residues. CDR3 nucleotides: TGTGCCAGTCCGCAACCCTATGAGCGGGGACACACAGATACGCAGTATTTT. Translating it yields CASPQPYERGHTDTQYF.

With respect to this clone: The junction departs from germline at one end; a sequencing error may be responsible. The rearrangement uses TRBV7-7 and TRBJ2-7, with 7 bases that match TRBD1. The CDR3 consists of 19 residues. Germline values: CDR1 SSHAT, CDR2 FNYEAQ (reference sequence). The CDR3 loop is CASSFAGTGVQWVSYEQYF. The CDR3, as DNA: TGTGCTAGCAGCTTTGCCGGTACAGGGGTTCAATGGGTTTCCTACGAGCAGTACTTC.

The V gene is TRBV3-1 (or the pseudogene TRBV3-2), the J gene TRBJ1-4, with no clear D. CDR1 and CDR2 (germline): LGHDT, YNNKEL (reference sequence). There are 15 residues in the CDR3. Trimming took off 4 bases at V and 1 base at J, with 10 bases between the two ends. The CDR3 nucleotides read TGTGCCAGCAGCCGCTGGACTGGAACTAATGAAAAACTGTTTTTT. It is translated as CASSRWTGTNEKLFF.

V usage is TRBV7-2 and J usage is TRBJ2-5, with D perhaps TRBD1 (6 bases). Looked up from germline, CDR1 is SGHTA and CDR2 is FQGNSA. With 5 bases removed from V and 5 bases from J, the gap between germline ends came to 24 bases. This CDR3 is 17 amino acids long. The CDR3 DNA reads as TGTGCCAGCAGCCCCAGAAGGCGGACAGAGGCATGGGAGACCCAGTACTTC. The encoded protein is CASSPRRRTEAWETQYF.

V is TRBV9 and J is TRBJ2-2; a weak D match, TRBD1 (6 bases). V lost 3 bases to trimming and J lost 6 bases, with 9 bases between them. The CDR3 covers 13 residues. Looked up from germline, CDR1 is SGDLS and CDR2 is YYNGEE. Here the CDR3 DNA reads TGTGCCAGCAGCGGACAGGTCGCCGGGGAGCTGTTTTTT. This gives the protein CASSGQVAGELFF.

The chain carries TRBV5-6 and TRBJ2-1; 8 nucleotides agree with TRBD2. The CDR3 extends over 12 amino acids. Per germline, CDR1 SGHDT and CDR2 YYEEEE. The ends lost 4 bases at V and 15 bases at J; junction bases unmatched: 9. CDR3 amino acids: CASSKPGTSPFF. CDR3 nucleotide sequence: TGTGCCAGCAGCAAACCCGGGACTAGTCCGTTCTTC.

V gene TRBV7-2 combines with J gene TRBJ2-3, with 10 bases identical to TRBD2. Germline CDR1 SGHTA, CDR2 FQGNSA. J lost 2 bases, V lost 7 bases, and 12 bases had no gene match. The CDR3 contains 17 residues. Here the CDR3 DNA reads TGTGCCAGCACCTCTCCCCTCCTAGCGGGGGCCACAGATACGCAGTATTTT. Protein sequence: CASTSPLLAGATDTQYF.

The chain employs TRBV6-5 and TRBJ2-1, with 8 bases fitting TRBD2. CDR1 is MNHEY, CDR2 SVGAGI, per germline. The CDR3 is 15 residues long. V gave up 0 bases and J gave up 4 bases; unmatched junction bases: 2. CDR3 in DNA: TGTGCCAGCAGTTACTCCAGCGGGGGTTACAATGAGCAGTTCTTC. Its translation: CASSYSSGGYNEQFF.